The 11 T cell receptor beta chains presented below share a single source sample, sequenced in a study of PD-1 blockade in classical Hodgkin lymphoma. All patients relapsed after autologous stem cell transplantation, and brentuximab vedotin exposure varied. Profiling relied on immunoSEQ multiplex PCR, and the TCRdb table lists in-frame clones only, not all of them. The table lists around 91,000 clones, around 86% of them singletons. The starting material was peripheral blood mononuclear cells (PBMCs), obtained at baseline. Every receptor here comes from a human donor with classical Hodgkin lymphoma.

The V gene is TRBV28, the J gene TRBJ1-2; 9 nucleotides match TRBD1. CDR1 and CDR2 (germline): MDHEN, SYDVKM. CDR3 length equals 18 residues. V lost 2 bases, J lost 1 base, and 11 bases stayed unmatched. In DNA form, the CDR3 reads TGTGCCAGCAGTTTACAACCGGACAGGGGATTCGGTAACTATGGCTACACCTTC. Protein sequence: CASSLQPDRGFGNYGYTF.

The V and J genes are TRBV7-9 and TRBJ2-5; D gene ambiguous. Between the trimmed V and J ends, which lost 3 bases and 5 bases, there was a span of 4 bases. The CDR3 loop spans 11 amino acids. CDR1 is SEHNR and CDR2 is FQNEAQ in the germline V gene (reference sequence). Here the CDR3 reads CASSLHETQYF. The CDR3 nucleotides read TGTGCCAGCAGCTTGCATGAGACCCAGTACTTC.

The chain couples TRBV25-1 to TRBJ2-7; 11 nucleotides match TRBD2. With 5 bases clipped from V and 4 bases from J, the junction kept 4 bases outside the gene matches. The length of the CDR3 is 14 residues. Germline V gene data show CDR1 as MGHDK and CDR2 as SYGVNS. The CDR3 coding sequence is TGTGCCAGCAGTCCGGGACTAGCGGAATACGAGCAGTACTTC. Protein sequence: CASSPGLAEYEQYF.

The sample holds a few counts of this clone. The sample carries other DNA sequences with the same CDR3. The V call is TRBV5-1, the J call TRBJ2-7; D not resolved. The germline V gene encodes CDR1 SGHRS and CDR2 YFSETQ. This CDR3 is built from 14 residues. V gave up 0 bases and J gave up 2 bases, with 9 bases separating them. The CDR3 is CASSLVVSPYEQYF. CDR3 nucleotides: TGCGCCAGCAGCTTGGTGGTCAGCCCCTACGAGCAGTACTTC.

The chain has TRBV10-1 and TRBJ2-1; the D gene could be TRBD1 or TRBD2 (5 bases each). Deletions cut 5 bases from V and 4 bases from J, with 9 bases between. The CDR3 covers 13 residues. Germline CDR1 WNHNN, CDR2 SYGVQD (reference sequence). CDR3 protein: CASSWDPYNEQFF. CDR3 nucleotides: TGCGCCAGCAGTTGGGACCCTTACAATGAGCAGTTCTTC.

The chain's CDR3 is CASSQGLVNTGELFF. CDR3 nucleotides: TGTGCCAGCAGTCAAGGACTAGTTAACACCGGGGAGCTGTTTTTT. The genes are TRBV27 and TRBJ2-2; 7 bases map to TRBD2. The CDR3 has 15 amino acids. CDR1 and CDR2 from the germline V gene are MNHEY and SMNVEV (reference sequence). The junction had 5 bases not matched to a gene; V was cut back by 5 bases and J by 2 bases.

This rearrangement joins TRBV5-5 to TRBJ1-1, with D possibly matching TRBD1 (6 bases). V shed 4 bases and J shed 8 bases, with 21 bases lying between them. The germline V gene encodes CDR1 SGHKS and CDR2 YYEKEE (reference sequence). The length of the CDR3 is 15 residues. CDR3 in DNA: TGTGCCAGCAGCCCGGAGGGGGGAATCGGTTCGGAAGCTTTCTTT. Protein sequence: CASSPEGGIGSEAFF.

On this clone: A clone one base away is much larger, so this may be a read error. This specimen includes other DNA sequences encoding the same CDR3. DNA for the CDR3: TGTGCCAGCAGCTTGTTGAACACCATATATTTT. Translated: CASSLLNTIYF. J is TRBJ1-3 and V is TRBV5-6, with no clear D. Germline CDR1 reads SGHDT; CDR2 reads YYEEEE. Trimming took 1 base from V and 7 from J, leaving 3 bases between them. The CDR3 sequence is 11 residues long. The full variable domain, its missing parts supplied by reference TRBV5-6 and TRBJ1-3, is DAGVTQSPTHLIKTRGQQVTLRCSPKSGHDTVSWYQQALGQGPQFIFQYYEEEERQRGNFPDRFSGHQFPNYSSELNVNALLLGDSALYLCASSLLNTIYFGEGSWLTVV.

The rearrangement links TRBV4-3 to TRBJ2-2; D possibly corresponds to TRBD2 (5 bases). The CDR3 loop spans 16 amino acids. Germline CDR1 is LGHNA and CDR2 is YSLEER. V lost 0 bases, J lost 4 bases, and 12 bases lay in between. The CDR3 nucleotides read TGCGCCAGCAGCCAAGATTCCCTAGCCGCCACCGGGGAGCTGTTTTTT. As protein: CASSQDSLAATGELFF.

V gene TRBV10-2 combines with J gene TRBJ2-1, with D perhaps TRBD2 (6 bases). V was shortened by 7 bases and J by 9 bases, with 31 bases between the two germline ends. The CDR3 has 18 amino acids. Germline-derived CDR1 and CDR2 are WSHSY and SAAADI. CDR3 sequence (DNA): TGCGCCAGCATGGGGGTCCGGCGGGATCTTCGGGTCGTCGGTGAGCAGTTCTTC. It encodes CASMGVRRDLRVVGEQFF.

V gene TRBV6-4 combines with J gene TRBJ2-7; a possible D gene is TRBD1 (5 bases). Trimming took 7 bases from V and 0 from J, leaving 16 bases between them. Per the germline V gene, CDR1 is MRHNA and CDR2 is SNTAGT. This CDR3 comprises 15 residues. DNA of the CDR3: TGTGCCAGCAATCCGAAGACAGATAACTCCTACGAGCAGTACTTC. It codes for CASNPKTDNSYEQYF.